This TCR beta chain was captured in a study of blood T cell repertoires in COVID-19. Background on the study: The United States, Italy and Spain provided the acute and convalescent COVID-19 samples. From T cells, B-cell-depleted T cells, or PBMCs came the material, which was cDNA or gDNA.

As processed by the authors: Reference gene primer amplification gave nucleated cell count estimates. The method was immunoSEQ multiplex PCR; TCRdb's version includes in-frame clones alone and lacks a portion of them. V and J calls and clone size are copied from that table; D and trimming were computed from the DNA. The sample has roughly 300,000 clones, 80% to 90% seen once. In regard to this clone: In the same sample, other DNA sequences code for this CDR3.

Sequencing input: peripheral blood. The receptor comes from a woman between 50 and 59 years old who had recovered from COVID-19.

CDR3 in amino acids: CASSLRTGLNTEAFF. CDR3 nucleotides: TGCGCCAGCAGCTTGAGGACAGGGTTGAACACTGAAGCTTTCTTT. The J gene is TRBJ1-1, the V gene TRBV5-1, with TRBD1 matching over 8 bases. This CDR3 is built from 15 residues. Germline loops: CDR1 SGHRS, CDR2 YFSETQ. J lost 0 bases, V lost 1 base, and 2 bases had no gene match.